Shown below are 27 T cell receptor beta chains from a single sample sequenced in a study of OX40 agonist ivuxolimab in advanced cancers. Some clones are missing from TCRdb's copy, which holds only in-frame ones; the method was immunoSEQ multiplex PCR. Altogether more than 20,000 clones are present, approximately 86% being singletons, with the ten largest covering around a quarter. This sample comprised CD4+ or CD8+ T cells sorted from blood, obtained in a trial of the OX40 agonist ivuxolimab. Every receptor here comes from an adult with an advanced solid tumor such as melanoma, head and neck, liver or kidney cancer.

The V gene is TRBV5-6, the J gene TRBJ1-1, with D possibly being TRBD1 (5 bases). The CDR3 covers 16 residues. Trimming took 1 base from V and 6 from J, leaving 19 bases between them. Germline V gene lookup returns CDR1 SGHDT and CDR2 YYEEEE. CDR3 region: CASSLPVGDRGAEAFF. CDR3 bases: TGTGCCAGCAGCTTGCCTGTAGGGGACCGAGGCGCTGAAGCTTTCTTT. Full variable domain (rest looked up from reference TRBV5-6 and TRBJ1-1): DAGVTQSPTHLIKTRGQQVTLRCSPKSGHDTVSWYQQALGQGPQFIFQYYEEEERQRGNFPDRFSGHQFPNYSSELNVNALLLGDSALYLCASSLPVGDRGAEAFFGQGTRLTVV.

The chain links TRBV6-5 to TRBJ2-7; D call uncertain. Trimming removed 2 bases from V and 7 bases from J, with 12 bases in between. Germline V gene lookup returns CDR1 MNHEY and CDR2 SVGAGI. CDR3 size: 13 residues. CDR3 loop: CASSYTSTGEQYF. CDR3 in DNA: TGTGCCAGCAGTTACACTTCTACCGGGGAGCAGTACTTC.

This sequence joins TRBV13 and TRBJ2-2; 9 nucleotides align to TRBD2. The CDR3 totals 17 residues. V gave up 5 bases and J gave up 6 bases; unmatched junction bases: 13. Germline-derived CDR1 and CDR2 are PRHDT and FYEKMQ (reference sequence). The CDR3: CASSPGAREGLAGELFF. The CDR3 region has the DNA TGTGCCAGCAGCCCGGGGGCGCGGGAGGGCCTAGCCGGGGAGCTGTTTTTT.

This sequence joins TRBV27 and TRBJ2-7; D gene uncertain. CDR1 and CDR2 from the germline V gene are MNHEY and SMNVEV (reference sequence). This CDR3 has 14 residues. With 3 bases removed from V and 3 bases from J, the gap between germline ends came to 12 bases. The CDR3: CASSFGSSDYEQYF. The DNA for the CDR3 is TGTGCCAGCAGTTTTGGGTCCTCCGACTACGAGCAGTACTTC.

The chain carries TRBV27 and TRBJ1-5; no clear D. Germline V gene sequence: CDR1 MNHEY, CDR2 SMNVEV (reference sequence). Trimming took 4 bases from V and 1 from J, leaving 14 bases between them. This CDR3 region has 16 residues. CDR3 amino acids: CASSSLSSVSNQPQHF. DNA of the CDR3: TGTGCCAGCAGTTCTTTGAGTTCCGTGAGCAATCAGCCCCAGCATTTT.

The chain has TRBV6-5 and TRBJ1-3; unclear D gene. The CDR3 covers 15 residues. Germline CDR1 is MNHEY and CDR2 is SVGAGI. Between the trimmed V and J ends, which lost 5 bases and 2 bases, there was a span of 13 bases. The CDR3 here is CASSHRAEAGNTIYF. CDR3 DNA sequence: TGTGCCAGCAGTCACCGGGCCGAAGCTGGAAACACCATATATTTT.

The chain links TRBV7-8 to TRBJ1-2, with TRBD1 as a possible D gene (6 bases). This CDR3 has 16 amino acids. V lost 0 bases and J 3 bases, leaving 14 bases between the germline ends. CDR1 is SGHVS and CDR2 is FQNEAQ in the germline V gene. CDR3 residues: CASSLAENRVYYGYTF. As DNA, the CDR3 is TGTGCCAGCAGCTTAGCCGAAAACAGGGTGTACTATGGCTACACCTTC.

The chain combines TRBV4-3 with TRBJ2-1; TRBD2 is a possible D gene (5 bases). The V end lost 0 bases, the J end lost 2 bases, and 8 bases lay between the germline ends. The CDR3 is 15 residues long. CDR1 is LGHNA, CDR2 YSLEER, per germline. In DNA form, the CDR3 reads TGCGCCAGCAGCCAAGACGTGGGAGCCTACAATGAGCAGTTCTTC. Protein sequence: CASSQDVGAYNEQFF.

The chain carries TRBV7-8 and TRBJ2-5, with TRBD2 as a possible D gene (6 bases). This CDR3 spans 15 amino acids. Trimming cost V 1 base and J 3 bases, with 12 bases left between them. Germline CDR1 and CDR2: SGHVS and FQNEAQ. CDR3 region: CASSLGSGGEETQYF. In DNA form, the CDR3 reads TGTGCCAGCAGCTTAGGGTCAGGAGGGGAAGAGACCCAGTACTTC.

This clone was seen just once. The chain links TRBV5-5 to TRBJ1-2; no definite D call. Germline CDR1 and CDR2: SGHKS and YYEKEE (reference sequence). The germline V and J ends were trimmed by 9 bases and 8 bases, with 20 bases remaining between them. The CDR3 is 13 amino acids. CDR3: CATGGESAWGYTF. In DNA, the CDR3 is TGTGCCACCGGTGGGGAATCGGCGTGGGGCTACACCTTC.

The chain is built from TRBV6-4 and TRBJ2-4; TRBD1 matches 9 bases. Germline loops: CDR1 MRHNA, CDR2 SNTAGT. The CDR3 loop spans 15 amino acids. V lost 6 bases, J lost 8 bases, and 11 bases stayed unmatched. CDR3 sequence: CASSPGQGGGDIQYF. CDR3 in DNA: TGTGCCAGCAGCCCGGGACAGGGTGGAGGTGACATTCAGTACTTC.

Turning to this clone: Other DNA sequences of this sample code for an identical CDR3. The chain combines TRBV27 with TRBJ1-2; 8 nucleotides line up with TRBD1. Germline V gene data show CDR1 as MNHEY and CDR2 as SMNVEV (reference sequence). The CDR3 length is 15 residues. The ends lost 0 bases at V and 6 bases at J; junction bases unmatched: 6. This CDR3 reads CASSLSPDRAHGYTF. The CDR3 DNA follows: TGTGCCAGCAGTTTATCCCCGGACAGGGCCCATGGCTACACCTTC.

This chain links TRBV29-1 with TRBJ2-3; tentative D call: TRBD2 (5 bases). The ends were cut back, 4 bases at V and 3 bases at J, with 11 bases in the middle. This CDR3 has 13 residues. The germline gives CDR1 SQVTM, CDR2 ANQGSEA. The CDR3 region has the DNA TGCAGCGTTGGAAGCGGACCTACAGATACGCAGTATTTT. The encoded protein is CSVGSGPTDTQYF.

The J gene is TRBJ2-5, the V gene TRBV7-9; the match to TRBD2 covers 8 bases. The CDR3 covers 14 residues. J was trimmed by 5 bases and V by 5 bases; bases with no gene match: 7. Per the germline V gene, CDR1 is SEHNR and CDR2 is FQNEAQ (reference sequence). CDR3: CASSILADRETQYF. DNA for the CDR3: TGTGCCAGCAGCATACTAGCGGATAGGGAGACCCAGTACTTC.

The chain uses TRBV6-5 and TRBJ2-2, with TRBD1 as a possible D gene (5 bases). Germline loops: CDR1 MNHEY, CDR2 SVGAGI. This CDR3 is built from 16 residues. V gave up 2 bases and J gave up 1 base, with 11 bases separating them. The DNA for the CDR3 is TGTGCCAGCAGTTACGACAGCCTCGGGAACACCGGGGAGCTGTTTTTT. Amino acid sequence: CASSYDSLGNTGELFF.

As DNA, the CDR3 is TGTGCCAGCAGCCCATATGGGACTAGCGGCACAGATACGCAGTATTTT. It encodes CASSPYGTSGTDTQYF. The chain is built from TRBV9 and TRBJ2-3; 10 positions match TRBD2. Germline V lookup: CDR1 SGDLS, CDR2 YYNGEE. This CDR3 contains 16 residues. J lost 1 base, V lost 4 bases, and 6 bases had no gene match.

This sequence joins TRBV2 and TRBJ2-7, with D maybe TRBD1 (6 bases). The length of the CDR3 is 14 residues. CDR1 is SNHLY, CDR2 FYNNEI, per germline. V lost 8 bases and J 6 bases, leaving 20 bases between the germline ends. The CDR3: CASGQSLSFPEQYF. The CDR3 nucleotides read TGTGCCAGCGGACAGTCTCTTTCCTTTCCCGAGCAGTACTTC.

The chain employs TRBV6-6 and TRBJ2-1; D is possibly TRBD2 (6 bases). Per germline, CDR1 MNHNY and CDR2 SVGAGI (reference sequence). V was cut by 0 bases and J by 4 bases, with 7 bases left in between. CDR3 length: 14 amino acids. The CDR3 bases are TGTGCCAGCAGTTACTCGGAGGGGTACAATGAGCAGTTCTTC. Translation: CASSYSEGYNEQFF.

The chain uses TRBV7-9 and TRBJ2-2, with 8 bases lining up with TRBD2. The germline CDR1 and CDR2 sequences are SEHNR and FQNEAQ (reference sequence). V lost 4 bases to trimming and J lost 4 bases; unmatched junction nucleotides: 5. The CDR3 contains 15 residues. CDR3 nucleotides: TGTGCCAGCAGCTCTACTAGCGGAGCCACCGGGGAGCTGTTTTTT. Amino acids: CASSSTSGATGELFF.

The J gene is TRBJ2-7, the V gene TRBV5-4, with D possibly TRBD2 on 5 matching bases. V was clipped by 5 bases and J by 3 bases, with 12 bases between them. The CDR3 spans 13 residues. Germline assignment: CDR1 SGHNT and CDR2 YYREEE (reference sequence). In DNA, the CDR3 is TGTGCCAGCAGTCGCCCGGAGGTCTACGAGCAGTACTTC. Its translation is CASSRPEVYEQYF.

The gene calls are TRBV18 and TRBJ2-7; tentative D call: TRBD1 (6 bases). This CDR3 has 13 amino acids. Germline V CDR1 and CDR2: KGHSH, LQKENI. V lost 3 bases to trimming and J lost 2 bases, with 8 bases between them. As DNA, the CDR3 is TGTGCCAGCTCACCCGGACAGACCTACGAGCAGTACTTC. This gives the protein CASSPGQTYEQYF. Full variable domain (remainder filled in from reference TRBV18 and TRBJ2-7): NAGVMQNPRHLVRRRGQEARLRCSPMKGHSHVYWYRQLPEEGLKFMVYLQKENIIDESGMPKERFSAEFPKEGPSILRIQQVVRGDSAAYFCASSPGQTYEQYFGPGTRLTVT.

The CDR3 loop reads CASSPTSGSSYEQYF. As DNA, the CDR3 is TGTGCCAGCAGCCCAACTAGCGGAAGCTCCTACGAGCAGTACTTC. The chain couples TRBV4-2 to TRBJ2-7; 8 bases line up with TRBD2. The CDR3 totals 15 residues. Germline CDR1 reads LGHNA; CDR2 reads YNFKEQ. V dropped 4 bases and J dropped 0; count of bases not matched to a gene: 5.

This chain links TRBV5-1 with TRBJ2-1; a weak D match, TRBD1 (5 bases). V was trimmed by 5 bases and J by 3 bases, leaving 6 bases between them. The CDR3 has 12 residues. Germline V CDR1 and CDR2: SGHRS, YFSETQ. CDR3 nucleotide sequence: TGCGCCAGCAGTGACAGCTACAATGAGCAGTTCTTC. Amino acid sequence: CASSDSYNEQFF.

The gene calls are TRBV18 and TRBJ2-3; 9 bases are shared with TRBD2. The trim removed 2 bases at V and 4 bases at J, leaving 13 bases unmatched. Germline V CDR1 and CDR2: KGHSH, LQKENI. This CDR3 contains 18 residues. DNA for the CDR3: TGTGCCAGCTCACCAACCTGGCTAGCGGGGAGGGGAGCAGATACGCAGTATTTT. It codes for CASSPTWLAGRGADTQYF.

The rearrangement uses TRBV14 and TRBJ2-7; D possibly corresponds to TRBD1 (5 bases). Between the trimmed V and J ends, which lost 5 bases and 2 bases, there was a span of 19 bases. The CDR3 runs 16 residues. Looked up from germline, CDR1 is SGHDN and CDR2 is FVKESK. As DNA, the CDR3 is TGTGCCAGCAGCAAGTTAGGCGAGACAGCTCCCTACGAGCAGTACTTC. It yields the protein CASSKLGETAPYEQYF.

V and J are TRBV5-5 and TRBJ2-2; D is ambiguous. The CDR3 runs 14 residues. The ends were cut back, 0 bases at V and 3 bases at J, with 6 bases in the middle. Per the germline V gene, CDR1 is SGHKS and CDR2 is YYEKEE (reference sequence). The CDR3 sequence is CASSLDGYTGELFF. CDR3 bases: TGTGCCAGCAGCTTGGATGGTTACACCGGGGAGCTGTTTTTT.

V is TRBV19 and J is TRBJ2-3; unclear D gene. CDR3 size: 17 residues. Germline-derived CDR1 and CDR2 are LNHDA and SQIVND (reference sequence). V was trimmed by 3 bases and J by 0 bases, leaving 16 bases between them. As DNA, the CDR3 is TGTGCCAGTAGTATGACCCTCGCCGGGCCTAGCACAGATACGCAGTATTTT. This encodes CASSMTLAGPSTDTQYF.